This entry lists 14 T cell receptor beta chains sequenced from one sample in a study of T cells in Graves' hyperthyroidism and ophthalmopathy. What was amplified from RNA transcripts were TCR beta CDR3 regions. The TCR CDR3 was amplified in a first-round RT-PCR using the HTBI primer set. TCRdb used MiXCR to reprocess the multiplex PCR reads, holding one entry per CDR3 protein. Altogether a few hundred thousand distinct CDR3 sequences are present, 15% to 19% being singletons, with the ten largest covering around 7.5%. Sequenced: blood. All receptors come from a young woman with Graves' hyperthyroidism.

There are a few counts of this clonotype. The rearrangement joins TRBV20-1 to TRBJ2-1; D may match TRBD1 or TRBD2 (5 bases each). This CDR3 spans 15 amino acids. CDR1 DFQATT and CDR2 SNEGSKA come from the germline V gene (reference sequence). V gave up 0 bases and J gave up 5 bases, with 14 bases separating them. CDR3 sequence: CSARDLSWGHNEQFF. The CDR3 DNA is TGCAGTGCTAGAGATCTGTCGTGGGGACACAATGAGCAGTTCTTC.

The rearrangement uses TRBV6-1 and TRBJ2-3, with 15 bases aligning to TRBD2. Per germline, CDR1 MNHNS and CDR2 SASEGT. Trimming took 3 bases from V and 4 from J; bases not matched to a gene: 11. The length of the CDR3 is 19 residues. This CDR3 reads CASSEVPGLAGGPADTQYF. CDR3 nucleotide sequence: TGTGCCAGCAGTGAGGTTCCCGGACTAGCGGGAGGGCCCGCAGATACGCAGTATTTT.

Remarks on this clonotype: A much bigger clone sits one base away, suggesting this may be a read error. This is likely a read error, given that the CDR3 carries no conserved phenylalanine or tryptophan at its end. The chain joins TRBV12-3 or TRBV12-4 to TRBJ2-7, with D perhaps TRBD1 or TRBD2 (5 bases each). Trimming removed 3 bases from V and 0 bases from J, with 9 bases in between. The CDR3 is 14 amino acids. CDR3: CASSFFGGSYEQYL. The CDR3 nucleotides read TGTGCCAGCAGTTTTTTTGGGGGCTCCTACGAGCAGTACCTC.

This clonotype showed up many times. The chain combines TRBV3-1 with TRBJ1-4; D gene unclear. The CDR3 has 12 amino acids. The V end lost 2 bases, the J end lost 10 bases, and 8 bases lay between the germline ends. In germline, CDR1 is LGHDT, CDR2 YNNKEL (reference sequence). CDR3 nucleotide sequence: TGTGCCAGCAGCCAACGCCGTGGAAAACTGTTTTTT. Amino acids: CASSQRRGKLFF.

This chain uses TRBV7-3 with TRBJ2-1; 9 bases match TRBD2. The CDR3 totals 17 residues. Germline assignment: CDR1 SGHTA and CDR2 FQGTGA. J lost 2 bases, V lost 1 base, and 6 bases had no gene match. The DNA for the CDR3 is TGTGCCAGCAGCTTAATAGGCGGGAGGGCCACCTACAATGAGCAGTTCTTC. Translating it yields CASSLIGGRATYNEQFF.

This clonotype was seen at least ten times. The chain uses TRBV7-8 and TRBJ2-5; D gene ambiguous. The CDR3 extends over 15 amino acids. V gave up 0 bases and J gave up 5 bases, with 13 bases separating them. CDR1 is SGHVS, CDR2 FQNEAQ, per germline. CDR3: CASSLAGGSSETQYF. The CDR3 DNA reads TGTGCCAGCAGCTTAGCTGGTGGTAGTAGCGAGACCCAGTACTTC. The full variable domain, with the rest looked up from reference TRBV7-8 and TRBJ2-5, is GAGVSQSPRYKVAKRGQDVALRCDPISGHVSLFWYQQALGQGPEFLTYFQNEAQLDKSGLPSDRFFAERPEGSVSTLKIQRTQQEDSAVYLCASSLAGGSSETQYFGPGTRLLVL.

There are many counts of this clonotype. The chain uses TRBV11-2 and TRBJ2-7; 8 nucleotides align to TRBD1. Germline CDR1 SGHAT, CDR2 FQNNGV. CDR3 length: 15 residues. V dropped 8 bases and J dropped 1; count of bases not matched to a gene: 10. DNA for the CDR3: TGTGCCAGCGGAAATACTCGGGACAGGTCCTACGAGCAGTACTTC. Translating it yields CASGNTRDRSYEQYF.

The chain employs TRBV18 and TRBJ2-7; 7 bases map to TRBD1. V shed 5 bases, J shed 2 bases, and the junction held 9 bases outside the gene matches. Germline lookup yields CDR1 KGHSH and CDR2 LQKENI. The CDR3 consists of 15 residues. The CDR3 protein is CASSRDRARPYEQYF. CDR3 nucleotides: TGTGCCAGCTCAAGAGACAGGGCGCGGCCCTACGAGCAGTACTTC. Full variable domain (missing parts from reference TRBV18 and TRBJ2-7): NAGVMQNPRHLVRRRGQEARLRCSPMKGHSHVYWYRQLPEEGLKFMVYLQKENIIDESGMPKERFSAEFPKEGPSILRIQQVVRGDSAAYFCASSRDRARPYEQYFGPGTRLTVT.

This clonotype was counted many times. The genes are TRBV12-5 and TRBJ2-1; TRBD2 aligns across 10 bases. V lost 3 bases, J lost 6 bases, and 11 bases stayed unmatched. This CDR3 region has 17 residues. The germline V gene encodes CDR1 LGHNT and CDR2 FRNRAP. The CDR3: CASGFRRLAGDRNEQFF. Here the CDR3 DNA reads TGTGCTAGTGGTTTTCGGCGTCTAGCGGGAGATCGCAATGAGCAGTTCTTC.

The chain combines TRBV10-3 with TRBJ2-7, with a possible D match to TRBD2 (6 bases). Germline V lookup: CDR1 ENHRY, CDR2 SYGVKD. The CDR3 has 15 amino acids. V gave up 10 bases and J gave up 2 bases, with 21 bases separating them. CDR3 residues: CATINRIAATYEQYF. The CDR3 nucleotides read TGTGCCACCATAAATAGGATAGCGGCAACCTACGAGCAGTACTTC.

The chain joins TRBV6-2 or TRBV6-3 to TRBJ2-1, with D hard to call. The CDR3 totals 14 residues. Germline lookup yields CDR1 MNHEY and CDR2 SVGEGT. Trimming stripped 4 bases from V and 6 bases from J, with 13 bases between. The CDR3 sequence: CASSSRKPANEQFF. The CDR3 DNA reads TGTGCCAGCAGTTCCCGGAAGCCCGCCAATGAGCAGTTCTTC.

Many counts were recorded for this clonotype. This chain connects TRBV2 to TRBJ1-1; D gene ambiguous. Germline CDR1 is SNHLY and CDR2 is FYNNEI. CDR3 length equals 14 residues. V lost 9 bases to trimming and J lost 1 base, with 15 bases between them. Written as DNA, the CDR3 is TGTGCCAGGGTGGTCTGGACGGAGAACACTGAAGCTTTCTTT. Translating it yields CARVVWTENTEAFF.

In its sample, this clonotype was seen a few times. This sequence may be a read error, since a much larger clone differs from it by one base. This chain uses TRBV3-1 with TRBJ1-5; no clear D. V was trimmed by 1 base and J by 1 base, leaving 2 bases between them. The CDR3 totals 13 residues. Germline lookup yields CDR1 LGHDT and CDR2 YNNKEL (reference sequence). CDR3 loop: CASSQVSNQPQHF. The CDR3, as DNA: TGTGCCAGCAGCCAAGTGAGCAATCAGCCCCAGCATTTT.

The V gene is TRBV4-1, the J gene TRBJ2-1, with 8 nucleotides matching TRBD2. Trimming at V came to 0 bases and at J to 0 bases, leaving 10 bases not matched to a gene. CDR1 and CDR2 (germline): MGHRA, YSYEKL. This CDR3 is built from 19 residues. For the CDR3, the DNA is TGCGCCAGCAGCCAAGATCTTCTAGCGGGCCCGAGCTCCTACAATGAGCAGTTCTTC. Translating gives CASSQDLLAGPSSYNEQFF.